This is a list of T cell receptor beta chains from one sample in a study of blood T cell repertoires in COVID-19. Profiling relied on immunoSEQ multiplex PCR, and the TCRdb table lists in-frame clones only, not all of them. The repertoire holds 95,000 to 150,000 clones, with approximately 85% as singletons. Sequencing was performed on peripheral blood. The receptors were sampled from a human donor in a cohort sampled during active COVID-19. CDR3s include the opening cysteine and the closing phenylalanine or tryptophan. Each record gives: CDR3 DNA, CDR3 protein, clone size, D gene, V gene, J gene. D genes are given only for firm matches. The size entry is marked missing in some rows and otherwise reads once, few, many or a size class.

cdr3_nt: TGTGCCTGGAGTGCCGACAGGGGGACAGATACGCAGTATTTT; cdr3_aa: CAWSADRGTDTQYF; clone_size: .; d_call: TRBD1; v_call: TRBV30; j_call: TRBJ2-3
cdr3_nt: TGTGCCAGCAGCACACAGGGGGCAGGTGGCTACACCTTC; cdr3_aa: CASSTQGAGGYTF; clone_size: .; d_call: TRBD1; v_call: TRBV3-1/TRBV3-2; j_call: TRBJ1-2
cdr3_nt: TGTGCCAGCAGCTTGAGTAACAGGGTTGGTTGGCCCCAGCATTTT; cdr3_aa: CASSLSNRVGWPQHF; clone_size: few; d_call: .; v_call: TRBV5-8; j_call: TRBJ1-5
cdr3_nt: TGTGCCAGCAGCGGAGTTGACACTGAAGCTTTCTTT; cdr3_aa: CASSGVDTEAFF; clone_size: .; d_call: .; v_call: TRBV9; j_call: TRBJ1-1
cdr3_nt: TGTGCCAGCAGCTCCAGACAGGACGAAGCTTTCTTT; cdr3_aa: CASSSRQDEAFF; clone_size: .; d_call: .; v_call: TRBV7-9; j_call: TRBJ1-1
cdr3_nt: TGCGCCAGCAGCTCGGGGTCGGATACGCAGTATTTT; cdr3_aa: CASSSGSDTQYF; clone_size: .; d_call: .; v_call: TRBV5-1; j_call: TRBJ2-3
cdr3_nt: TGTGCCAGCAGCGGGGCAGGGGTTAGCTCCTACGAGCAGTACTTC; cdr3_aa: CASSGAGVSSYEQYF; clone_size: .; d_call: .; v_call: TRBV9; j_call: TRBJ2-7
cdr3_nt: TGTGCCAGCAGTCCGAGGGGGCGGACTAGCAGCAACGAGCAGTACTTC; cdr3_aa: CASSPRGRTSSNEQYF; clone_size: .; d_call: .; v_call: TRBV28; j_call: TRBJ2-7
cdr3_nt: TGTGCCAGCAGCTACACACCAGGGTACACCGGGGAGCTGTTTTTT; cdr3_aa: CASSYTPGYTGELFF; clone_size: .; d_call: .; v_call: TRBV7-6; j_call: TRBJ2-2
cdr3_nt: TGTGCCAGCAGTTTACAGGGGATTGGAAACACCATATATTTT; cdr3_aa: CASSLQGIGNTIYF; clone_size: .; d_call: .; v_call: TRBV27; j_call: TRBJ1-3
cdr3_nt: TGTGCCACCAGTGACCCTACTAGCGCCAATGAGCAGTTCTTC; cdr3_aa: CATSDPTSANEQFF; clone_size: .; d_call: TRBD2; v_call: TRBV24-1; j_call: TRBJ2-1
cdr3_nt: TGTGCCAGCAGCTTAGCGCTAACTAGCGCCAGCAGCTACGAGCAGTACTTC; cdr3_aa: CASSLALTSASSYEQYF; clone_size: .; d_call: TRBD2; v_call: TRBV7-9; j_call: TRBJ2-7
cdr3_nt: TGCGCCAGCAGCTTATCTACTAGCGGGAATAGGGAGACCCAGTACTTC; cdr3_aa: CASSLSTSGNRETQYF; clone_size: .; d_call: TRBD2; v_call: TRBV5-1; j_call: TRBJ2-5
cdr3_nt: TGTGCCAGCAGTATGACAGGCTCAAATCAGCCCCAGCATTTT; cdr3_aa: CASSMTGSNQPQHF; clone_size: once; d_call: .; v_call: TRBV27; j_call: TRBJ1-5
cdr3_nt: TGTGCCAGCAGCTTCGGGACTCTATACAATGAGCAGTTCTTC; cdr3_aa: CASSFGTLYNEQFF; clone_size: .; d_call: .; v_call: TRBV11-3; j_call: TRBJ2-1
cdr3_nt: TGTGCCAGTAGTATATACGGTACTCTCACAGATACGCAGTATTTT; cdr3_aa: CASSIYGTLTDTQYF; clone_size: .; d_call: .; v_call: TRBV19; j_call: TRBJ2-3
cdr3_nt: TGTGCCAGCAGTTTACTAGCGGACCTCAACACCGGGGAGCTGTTTTTT; cdr3_aa: CASSLLADLNTGELFF; clone_size: .; d_call: TRBD2; v_call: TRBV27; j_call: TRBJ2-2
cdr3_nt: TGCGCCAGCAGCTGGACAGGGGGCCCTGAAAAACTGTTTTTT; cdr3_aa: CASSWTGGPEKLFF; clone_size: .; d_call: TRBD1; v_call: TRBV5-1; j_call: TRBJ1-4
cdr3_nt: TGTGCCAGCAGTAATACAGGGTTTGTAGATACGCAGTATTTT; cdr3_aa: CASSNTGFVDTQYF; clone_size: .; d_call: .; v_call: TRBV25-1; j_call: TRBJ2-3
cdr3_nt: TGTGCCAGCAGCTCCTTTGGGGCAGAAGAAAAACTGTTTTTT; cdr3_aa: CASSSFGAEEKLFF; clone_size: .; d_call: .; v_call: TRBV7-2; j_call: TRBJ1-4
cdr3_nt: TGTGCCAGCAGCCAAGGGGCCACTAGCGGGAGCTCCTACAATGAGCAGTTCTTC; cdr3_aa: CASSQGATSGSSYNEQFF; clone_size: .; d_call: TRBD2; v_call: TRBV3-1/TRBV3-2; j_call: TRBJ2-1
cdr3_nt: TGTGCCAGCAGCGTAGCAGGGGATCAGCCCCAGCATTTT; cdr3_aa: CASSVAGDQPQHF; clone_size: .; d_call: .; v_call: TRBV9; j_call: TRBJ1-5
cdr3_nt: TGTGCCAGCAGCCGGAGTCTGTCTCGGGGTACCTACGAGCAGTACTTC; cdr3_aa: CASSRSLSRGTYEQYF; clone_size: .; d_call: .; v_call: TRBV5-6; j_call: TRBJ2-7
cdr3_nt: TGTGCCAGCAGCGTACAGGGGGCGACGAACACTGAAGCTTTCTTT; cdr3_aa: CASSVQGATNTEAFF; clone_size: .; d_call: TRBD1; v_call: TRBV7-2; j_call: TRBJ1-1
cdr3_nt: TGTGCCAGTGCTAGCGGGAGGGGGGCAGATACGCAGTATTTT; cdr3_aa: CASASGRGADTQYF; clone_size: .; d_call: TRBD2; v_call: TRBV6-5; j_call: TRBJ2-3
cdr3_nt: TGTGCCAGCAGTCCCCGACAGGGAAGGAGGCGGTTCTTC; cdr3_aa: CASSPRQGRRRFF; clone_size: few; d_call: TRBD1; v_call: TRBV6-5; j_call: TRBJ2-1
cdr3_nt: TGTGCCAGCAGAGGGGGGGGAGCGAACACCGGGGAGCTGTTTTTT; cdr3_aa: CASRGGGANTGELFF; clone_size: .; d_call: .; v_call: TRBV2; j_call: TRBJ2-2
cdr3_nt: TGTGCCAGCAGCTTATCGTCGGGGACAGGCTATAATTCACCCCTCCACTTT; cdr3_aa: CASSLSSGTGYNSPLHF; clone_size: .; d_call: TRBD1; v_call: TRBV7-2; j_call: TRBJ1-6
cdr3_nt: TGTGCCACAAACCGGACCGGGACAGACTACAATGAGCAGTTCTTC; cdr3_aa: CATNRTGTDYNEQFF; clone_size: once; d_call: TRBD1; v_call: TRBV7-2; j_call: TRBJ2-1
cdr3_nt: TGTGCCAGCAGCTTAGACCCCGGGAGGTCCTACAATGAGCAGTTCTTC; cdr3_aa: CASSLDPGRSYNEQFF; clone_size: .; d_call: TRBD2; v_call: TRBV11-2; j_call: TRBJ2-1
cdr3_nt: TGCGCCAGCAGCTTGGGGACAGGGGATAGCAATCAGCCCCAGCATTTT; cdr3_aa: CASSLGTGDSNQPQHF; clone_size: .; d_call: TRBD1; v_call: TRBV5-1; j_call: TRBJ1-5
cdr3_nt: TGTGCCAGCAGCGGGACAGGGGGCGAGGAGACCCAGTACTTC; cdr3_aa: CASSGTGGEETQYF; clone_size: .; d_call: TRBD1; v_call: TRBV5-4; j_call: TRBJ2-5
cdr3_nt: TGTGCCAGCAACCCTGCGGGGTGGGATCAGCCCCAGCATTTT; cdr3_aa: CASNPAGWDQPQHF; clone_size: .; d_call: .; v_call: TRBV5-6; j_call: TRBJ1-5
cdr3_nt: TGTGCCAGCAGCTTAGTGGGCGCCTCCATCTACGAGCAGTACTTC; cdr3_aa: CASSLVGASIYEQYF; clone_size: .; d_call: .; v_call: TRBV7-9; j_call: TRBJ2-7
cdr3_nt: TGTGCCAGCAGTAAAGCGGGGACAGGGGTCCGTCAGCAGTACTTC; cdr3_aa: CASSKAGTGVRQQYF; clone_size: once; d_call: TRBD1; v_call: TRBV25-1; j_call: TRBJ2-7
cdr3_nt: TGTGCCAGCAGCCAGTGGACTAGCGGGAGTCGCGAGCAGTACTTC; cdr3_aa: CASSQWTSGSREQYF; clone_size: few; d_call: TRBD2; v_call: TRBV3-1/TRBV3-2; j_call: TRBJ2-7
cdr3_nt: TGCGCCAGCAGCTCGACGGGACAGGCCTATGGCTACACCTTC; cdr3_aa: CASSSTGQAYGYTF; clone_size: few; d_call: TRBD1; v_call: TRBV5-1; j_call: TRBJ1-2
cdr3_nt: TGCGCCAGCAGCCCGTTACTAGCGGGAGGGGGCACAGATACGCAGTATTTT; cdr3_aa: CASSPLLAGGGTDTQYF; clone_size: .; d_call: TRBD2; v_call: TRBV4-3; j_call: TRBJ2-3